The clone carrying this T cell receptor beta chain was seen more than once but under ten times. Its antigen remains unidentified. Healthy bone marrow donors formed the donor group. PCR was performed using 60 Vbeta and 13 Jbeta primers. The repertoire was sequenced with immunoSEQ multiplex PCR; TCRdb's copy has only in-frame clones and lacks some. This table has more than 85,000 clones, around 70% appearing once. The data were taken from a study of cytomegalovirus exposure and HLA in healthy donors. Germline-derived CDR1 and CDR2 are MNHEY and SVGAGI. The CDR3 has 14 residues. V shed 6 bases and J shed 0 bases, with 11 bases lying between them. Overall study findings and caveats: Reportedly, fewer N-insertions than the approximately 600-donor mean appeared in an Asian-associated ancestry cluster in a later analysis. Other equally common chains were less clonally expanded than HLA-associated TCR beta chains, a later analysis showed.

The chain is built from TRBV6-5 and TRBJ1-1; perhaps TRBD1 as D (6 bases). This clonotype was obtained from a man in his forties in good health and CMV-seronegative. Sequencing was performed on PBMCs. The CDR3 coding sequence is TGTGCCAGCAGCCCGGACAGAATGAACACTGAAGCTTTCTTT. Protein product: CASSPDRMNTEAFF.